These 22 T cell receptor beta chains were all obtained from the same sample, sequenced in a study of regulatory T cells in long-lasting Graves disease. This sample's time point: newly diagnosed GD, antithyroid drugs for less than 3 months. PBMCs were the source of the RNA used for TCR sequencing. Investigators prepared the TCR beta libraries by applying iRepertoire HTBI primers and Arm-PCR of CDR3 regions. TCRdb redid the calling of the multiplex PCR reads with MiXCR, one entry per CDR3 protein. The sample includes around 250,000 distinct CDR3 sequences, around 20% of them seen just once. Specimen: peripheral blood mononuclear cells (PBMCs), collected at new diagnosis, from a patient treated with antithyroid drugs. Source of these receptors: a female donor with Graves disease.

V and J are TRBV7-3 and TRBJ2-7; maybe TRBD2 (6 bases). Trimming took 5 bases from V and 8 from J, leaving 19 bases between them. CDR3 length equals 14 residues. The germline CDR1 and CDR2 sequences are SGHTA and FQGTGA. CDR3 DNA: TGTGCCAGCAGCCCCGGCGGAGGGACCTATAAGCAGTACTTC. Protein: CASSPGGGTYKQYF.

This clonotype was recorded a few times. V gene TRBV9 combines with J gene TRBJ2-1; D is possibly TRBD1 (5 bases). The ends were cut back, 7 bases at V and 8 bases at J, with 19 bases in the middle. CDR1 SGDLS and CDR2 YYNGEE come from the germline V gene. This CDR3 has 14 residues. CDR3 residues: CASAGGRVVDEQFF. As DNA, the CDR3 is TGTGCCAGCGCCGGTGGCAGGGTGGTGGATGAGCAGTTCTTC.

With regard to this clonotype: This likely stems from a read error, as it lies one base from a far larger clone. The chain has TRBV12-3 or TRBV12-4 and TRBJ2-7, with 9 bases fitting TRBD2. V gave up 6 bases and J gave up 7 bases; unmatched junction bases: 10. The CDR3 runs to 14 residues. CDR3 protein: CASSPAGGQGEQYF. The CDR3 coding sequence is TGTGCCAGCAGCCCCGCGGGAGGGCAAGGTGAGCAGTACTTC.

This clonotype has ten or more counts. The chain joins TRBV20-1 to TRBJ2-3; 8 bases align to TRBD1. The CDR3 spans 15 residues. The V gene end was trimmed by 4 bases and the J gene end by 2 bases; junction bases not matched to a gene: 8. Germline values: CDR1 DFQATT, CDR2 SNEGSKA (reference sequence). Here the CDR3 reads CSATPGQAFTDTQYF. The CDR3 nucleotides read TGCAGTGCTACCCCGGGACAGGCCTTCACAGATACGCAGTATTTT.

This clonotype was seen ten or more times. The CDR3 loop is CAISTDSSAYEQYF. For the CDR3, the DNA is TGTGCCATCAGCACGGACAGTTCAGCCTACGAGCAGTACTTC. This rearrangement joins TRBV10-3 to TRBJ2-7, with D possibly being TRBD1 (6 bases). Deletions cut 6 bases from V and 2 bases from J, with 14 bases between. The CDR3 is 14 residues long. CDR1 and CDR2 (germline): ENHRY, SYGVKD.

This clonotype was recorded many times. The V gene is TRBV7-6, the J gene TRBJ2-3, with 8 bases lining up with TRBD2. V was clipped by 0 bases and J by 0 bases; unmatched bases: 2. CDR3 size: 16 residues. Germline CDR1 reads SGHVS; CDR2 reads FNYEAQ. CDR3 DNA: TGTGCCAGCAGCTTAGCGGCGGGAGGTAGCACAGATACGCAGTATTTT. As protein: CASSLAAGGSTDTQYF.

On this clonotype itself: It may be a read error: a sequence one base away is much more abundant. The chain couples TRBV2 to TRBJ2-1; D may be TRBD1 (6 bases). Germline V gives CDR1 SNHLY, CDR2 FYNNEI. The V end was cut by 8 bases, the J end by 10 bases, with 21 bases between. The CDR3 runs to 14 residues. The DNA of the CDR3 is TGTGCCAGCCTGGCCCGGGACAACTCCTACGAGCAGTTCTTC. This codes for CASLARDNSYEQFF.

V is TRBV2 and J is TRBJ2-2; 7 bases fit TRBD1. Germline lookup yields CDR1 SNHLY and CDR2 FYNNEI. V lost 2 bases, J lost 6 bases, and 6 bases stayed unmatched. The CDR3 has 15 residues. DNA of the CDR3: TGTGCCAGCAGTGAACTAGGGGGCGAGGCCGGGGAGCTGTTTTTT. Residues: CASSELGGEAGELFF.

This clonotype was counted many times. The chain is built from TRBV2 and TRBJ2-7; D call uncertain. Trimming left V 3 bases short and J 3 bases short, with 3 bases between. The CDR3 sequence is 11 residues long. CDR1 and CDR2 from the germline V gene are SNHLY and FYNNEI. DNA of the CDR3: TGTGCCAGCAGTGAGGACTACGAGCAGTACTTC. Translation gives CASSEDYEQYF.

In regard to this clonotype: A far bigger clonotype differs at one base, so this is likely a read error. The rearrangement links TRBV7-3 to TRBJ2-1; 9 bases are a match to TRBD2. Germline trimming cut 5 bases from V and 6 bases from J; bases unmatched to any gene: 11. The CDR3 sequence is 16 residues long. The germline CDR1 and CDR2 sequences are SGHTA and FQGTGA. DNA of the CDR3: TGTGCCAGCAGCCCACCTGGCGGGGGGGCATCCAATGAGCAGTTCTTC. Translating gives CASSPPGGGASNEQFF.

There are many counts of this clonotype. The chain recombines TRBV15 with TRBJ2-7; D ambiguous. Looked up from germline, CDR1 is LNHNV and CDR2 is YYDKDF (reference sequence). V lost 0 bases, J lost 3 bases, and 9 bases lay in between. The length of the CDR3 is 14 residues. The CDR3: CATSRDLPDYEQYF. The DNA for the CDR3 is TGTGCCACCAGCAGAGATCTCCCGGACTACGAGCAGTACTTC.

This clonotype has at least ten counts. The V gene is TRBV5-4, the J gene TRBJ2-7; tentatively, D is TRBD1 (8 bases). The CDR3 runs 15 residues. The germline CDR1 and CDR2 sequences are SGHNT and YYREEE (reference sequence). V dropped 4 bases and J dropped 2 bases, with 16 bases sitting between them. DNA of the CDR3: TGTGCCAGCAGCACAGGGGGGGGGGTCACCTACGAGCAGTACTTC. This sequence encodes CASSTGGGVTYEQYF.

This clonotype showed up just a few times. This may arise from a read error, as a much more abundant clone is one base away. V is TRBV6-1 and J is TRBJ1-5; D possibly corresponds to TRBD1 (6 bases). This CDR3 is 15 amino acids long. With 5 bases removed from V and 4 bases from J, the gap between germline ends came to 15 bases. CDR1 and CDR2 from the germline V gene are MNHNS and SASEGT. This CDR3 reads CASSKTTGQNQPQHF. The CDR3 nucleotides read TGTGCCAGCAGTAAAACGACAGGCCAGAATCAGCCCCAGCATTTT.

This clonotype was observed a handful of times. This CDR3 reads CASSLGGRGNEQYF. DNA of the CDR3: TGTGCCAGCAGCTTAGGTGGCAGGGGGAACGAGCAGTACTTC. The gene calls are TRBV7-2 and TRBJ2-7, with 7 bases lining up with TRBD1. Germline V lookup: CDR1 SGHTA, CDR2 FQGNSA. This CDR3 contains 14 residues. V gave up 1 base and J gave up 5 bases; unmatched junction bases: 5. The complete variable domain, with remaining parts taken from reference TRBV7-2 and TRBJ2-7, reads GAGVSQSPSNKVTEKGKDVELRCDPISGHTALYWYRQSLGQGLEFLIYFQGNSAPDKSGLPSDRFSAERTGGSVSTLTIQRTQQEDSAVYLCASSLGGRGNEQYFGPGTRLTVT.

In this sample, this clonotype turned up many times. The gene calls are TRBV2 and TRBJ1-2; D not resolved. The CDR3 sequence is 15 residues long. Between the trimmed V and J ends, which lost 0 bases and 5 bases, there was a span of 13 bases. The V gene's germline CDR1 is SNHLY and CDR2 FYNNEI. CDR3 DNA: TGTGCCAGCAGTGAAGCTTCGGGCAGGCTATATGGCTACACCTTC. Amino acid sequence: CASSEASGRLYGYTF.

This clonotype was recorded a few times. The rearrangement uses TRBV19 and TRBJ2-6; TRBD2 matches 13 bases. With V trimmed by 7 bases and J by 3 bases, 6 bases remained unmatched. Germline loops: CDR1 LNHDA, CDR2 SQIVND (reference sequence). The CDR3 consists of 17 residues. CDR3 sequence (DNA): TGTGCCAGTACCCGGACTAGCGGGAGTAGTGGGGCCAACGTCCTGACTTTC. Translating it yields CASTRTSGSSGANVLTF.

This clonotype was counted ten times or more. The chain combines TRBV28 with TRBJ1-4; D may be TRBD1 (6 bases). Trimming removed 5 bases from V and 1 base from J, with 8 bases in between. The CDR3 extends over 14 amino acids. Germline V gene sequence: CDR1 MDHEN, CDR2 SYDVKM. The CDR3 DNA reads TGTGCCAGCAGTAAACAGGGAACTAATGAAAAACTGTTTTTT. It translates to CASSKQGTNEKLFF.

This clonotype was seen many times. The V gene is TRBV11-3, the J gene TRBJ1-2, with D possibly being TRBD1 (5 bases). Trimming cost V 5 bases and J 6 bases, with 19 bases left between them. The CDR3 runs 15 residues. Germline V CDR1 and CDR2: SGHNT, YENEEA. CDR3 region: CASSPTGWGRDGYTF. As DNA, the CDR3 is TGTGCCAGCAGCCCCACGGGTTGGGGCAGGGATGGCTACACCTTC.

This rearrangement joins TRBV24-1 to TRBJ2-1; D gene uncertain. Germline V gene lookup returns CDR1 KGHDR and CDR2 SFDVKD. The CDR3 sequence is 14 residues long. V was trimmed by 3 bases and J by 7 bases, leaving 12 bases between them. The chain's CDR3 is CATSDTSRINEQFF. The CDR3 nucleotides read TGTGCCACCAGTGATACCTCCCGGATTAATGAGCAGTTCTTC.

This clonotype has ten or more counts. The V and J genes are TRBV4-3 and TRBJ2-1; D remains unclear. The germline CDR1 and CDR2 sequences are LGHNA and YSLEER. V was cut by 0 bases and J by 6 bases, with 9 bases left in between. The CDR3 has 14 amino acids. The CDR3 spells CASSQEGGINEQFF. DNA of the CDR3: TGCGCCAGCAGCCAAGAAGGTGGGATCAATGAGCAGTTCTTC.

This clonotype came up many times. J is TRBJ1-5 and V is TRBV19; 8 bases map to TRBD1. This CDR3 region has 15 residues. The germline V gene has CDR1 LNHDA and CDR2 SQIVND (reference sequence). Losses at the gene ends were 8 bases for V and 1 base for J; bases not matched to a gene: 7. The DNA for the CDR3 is TGTGCCAGTGAGGGACAGGCGCAAAGCAATCAGCCCCAGCATTTT. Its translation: CASEGQAQSNQPQHF.

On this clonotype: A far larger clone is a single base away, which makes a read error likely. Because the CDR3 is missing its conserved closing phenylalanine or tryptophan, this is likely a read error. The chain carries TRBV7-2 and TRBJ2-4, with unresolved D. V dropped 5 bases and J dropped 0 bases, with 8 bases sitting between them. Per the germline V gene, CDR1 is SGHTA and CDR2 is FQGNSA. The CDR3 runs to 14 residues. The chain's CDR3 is CASSPRTAKNIQYS. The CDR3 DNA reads TGTGCCAGCAGCCCCCGGACAGCCAAAAACATTCAGTACTCC.